The subject of this entry is one T cell receptor (beta chain). The antigen remains unidentified. The sample belongs to a study of cytomegalovirus exposure and HLA in healthy donors. Germline V gene lookup returns CDR1 SEHNR and CDR2 FQNEAQ (reference sequence). There are 17 residues in the CDR3. V lost 5 bases, J lost 0 bases, and 9 bases stayed unmatched. Broader study findings: Within an earlier analysis, most TCR beta V segments proved productive either about 87% or about 30% of the time. In vitro checks showed that a few CMV-associated chains really do target CMV antigens.

The study ran its PCR with 60 Vbeta and 13 Jbeta primers. TCRdb's copy holds only in-frame clones and misses some; the assay was immunoSEQ multiplex PCR. This sample carries 70,000 to 95,000 clones, about 80% of them seen once, and the ten largest clones take around 10%. Material for sequencing was PBMCs. The receptor was isolated from a man aged 30 to 39 in good health and CMV-seropositive. The J gene is TRBJ2-1, the V gene TRBV7-9, with TRBD1 matching 8 bases. CDR3 residues: CASSPRTGTSSYNEQFF. The CDR3 DNA follows: TGTGCCAGCAGCCCGCGGACAGGGACGAGCTCCTACAATGAGCAGTTCTTC.